This T cell receptor (beta chain) was sequenced for a study of blood T cell repertoires in COVID-19. Study-wide context: Donors in the United States, Italy and Spain gave samples during acute or convalescent COVID-19. Nucleic acid was either cDNA or gDNA, and it came from T cells, B-cell-depleted T cells, or PBMCs.

In the source study's methods: Reference gene primer amplification in the assay estimated nucleated cell counts. The repertoire was sequenced with immunoSEQ multiplex PCR; TCRdb's copy has only in-frame clones and lacks some. V and J calls and clone size are copied from that table; D and trimming were computed from the DNA. Of under 200,000 clones listed, roughly 80% are singletons. This CDR3 is 20 amino acids long. After removal of 1 base from V and 3 bases from J, the junction contained 8 bases not matched to a gene. Germline V lookup: CDR1 SGHTA, CDR2 FQGTGA. This clonotype was sampled from a man between 70 and 80 years old with acute or convalescent COVID-19. Sequencing input: peripheral blood. The V and J genes are TRBV7-3 and TRBJ2-6; 14 bases map to TRBD2. CDR3 sequence reads: CASSLIGTSGSSFGANVLTF. CDR3 DNA sequence: TGTGCCAGCAGCTTAATCGGGACTAGCGGGAGCTCCTTTGGGGCCAACGTCCTGACTTTC.